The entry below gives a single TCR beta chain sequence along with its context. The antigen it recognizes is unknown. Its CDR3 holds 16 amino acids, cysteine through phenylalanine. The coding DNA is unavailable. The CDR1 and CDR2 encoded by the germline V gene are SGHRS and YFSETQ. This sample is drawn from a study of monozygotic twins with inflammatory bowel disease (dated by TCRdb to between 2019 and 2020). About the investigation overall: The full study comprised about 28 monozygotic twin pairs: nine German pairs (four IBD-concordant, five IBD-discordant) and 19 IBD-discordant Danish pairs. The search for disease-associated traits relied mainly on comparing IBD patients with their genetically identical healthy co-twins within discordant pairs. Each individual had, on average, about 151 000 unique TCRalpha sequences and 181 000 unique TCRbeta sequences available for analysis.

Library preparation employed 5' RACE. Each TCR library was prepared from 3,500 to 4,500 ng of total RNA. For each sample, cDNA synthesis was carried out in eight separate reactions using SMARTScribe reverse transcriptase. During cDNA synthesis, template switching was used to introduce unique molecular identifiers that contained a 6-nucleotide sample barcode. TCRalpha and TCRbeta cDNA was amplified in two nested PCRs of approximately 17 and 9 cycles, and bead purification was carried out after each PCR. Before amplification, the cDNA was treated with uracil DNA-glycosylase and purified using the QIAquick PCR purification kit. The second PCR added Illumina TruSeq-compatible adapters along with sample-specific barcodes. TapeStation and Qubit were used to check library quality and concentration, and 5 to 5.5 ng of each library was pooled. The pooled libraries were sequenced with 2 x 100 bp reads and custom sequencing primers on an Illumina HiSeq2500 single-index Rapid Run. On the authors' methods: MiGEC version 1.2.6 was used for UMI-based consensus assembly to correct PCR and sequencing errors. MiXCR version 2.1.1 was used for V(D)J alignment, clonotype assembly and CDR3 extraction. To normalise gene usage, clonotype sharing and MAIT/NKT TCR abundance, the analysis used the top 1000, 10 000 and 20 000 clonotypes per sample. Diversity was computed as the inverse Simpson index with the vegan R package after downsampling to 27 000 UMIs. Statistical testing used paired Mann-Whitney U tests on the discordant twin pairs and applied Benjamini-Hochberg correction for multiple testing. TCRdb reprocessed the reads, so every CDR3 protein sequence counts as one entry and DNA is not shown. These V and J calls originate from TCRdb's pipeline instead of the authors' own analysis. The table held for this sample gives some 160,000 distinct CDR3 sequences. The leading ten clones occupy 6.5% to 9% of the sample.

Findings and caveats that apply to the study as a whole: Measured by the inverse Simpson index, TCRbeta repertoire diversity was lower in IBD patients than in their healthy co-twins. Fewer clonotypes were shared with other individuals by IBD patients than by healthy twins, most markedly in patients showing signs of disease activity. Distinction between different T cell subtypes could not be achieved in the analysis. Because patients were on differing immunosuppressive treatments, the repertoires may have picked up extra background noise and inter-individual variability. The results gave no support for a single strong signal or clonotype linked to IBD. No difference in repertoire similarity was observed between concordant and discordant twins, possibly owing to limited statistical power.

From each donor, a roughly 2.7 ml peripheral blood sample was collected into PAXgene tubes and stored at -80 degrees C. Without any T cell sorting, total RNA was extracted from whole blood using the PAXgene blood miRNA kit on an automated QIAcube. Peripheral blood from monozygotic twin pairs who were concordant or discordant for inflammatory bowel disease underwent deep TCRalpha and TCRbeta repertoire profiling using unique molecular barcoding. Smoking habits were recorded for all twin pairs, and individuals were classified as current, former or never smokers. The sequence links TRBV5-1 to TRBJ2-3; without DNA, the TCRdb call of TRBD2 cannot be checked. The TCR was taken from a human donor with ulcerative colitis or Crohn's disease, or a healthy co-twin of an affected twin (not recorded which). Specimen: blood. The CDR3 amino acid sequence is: CASSLAPGGPTDTQYF.